This T cell receptor (beta chain) was identified during a study of blood T cell repertoires in COVID-19. The table came from immunoSEQ multiplex PCR; TCRdb's copy has only in-frame clones and leaves some out. The sample holds 150,000 to 200,000 clones, less than 90% seen once. This clonotype originated in a woman younger than 45 who had been exposed to COVID-19. The specimen sequenced was PBMCs or T cells enriched from blood (not recorded which).

CDR3 DNA: TGTGCCAGCAGTAGGGACAGGGGTATGTCCTACGAGCAGTACTTC. Protein sequence: CASSRDRGMSYEQYF. The chain employs TRBV6-5 and TRBJ2-7; 10 bases are shared with TRBD1. Trimming at V came to 5 bases and at J to 1 base, leaving 5 bases not matched to a gene. The CDR3 length is 15 residues. Germline V gives CDR1 MNHEY, CDR2 SVGAGI.